The TCR beta chain under discussion was sequenced for a study of cytomegalovirus exposure and HLA in healthy donors. Deletions cut 5 bases from V and 5 bases from J, with 15 bases between. The CDR3 loop spans 14 amino acids. In germline, CDR1 is SGHTA, CDR2 FQGTGA. Profiling relied on immunoSEQ multiplex PCR, and the TCRdb table lists in-frame clones only, not all of them. In the table there are 65,000 to 70,000 clones, around 90% of which are singletons. Separation from the roughly 700-subject first cohort characterized the roughly 120-subject validation cohort, to which the donors belonged. Study results and caveats: There were 150 to 200 TCR beta chains listed as cytomegalovirus-associated.

This clone is a singleton in its sample. Its antigen is as yet unknown. The rearrangement links TRBV7-3 to TRBJ2-5, with unresolved D. The source material was PBMCs. The receptor was isolated from a man aged 18-30 years in good health and CMV-seronegative. The CDR3 bases are TGTGCCAGCAGCGCGAACGCGATCTCGGAGACCCAGTACTTC. It codes for CASSANAISETQYF.